The rows below give T cell receptor beta chains drawn from one sample of a study of T cells expressing NK-cell markers. TCRdb re-called the 5' RACE reads and catalogs CDR3 proteins one per entry, DNA excluded. This sample's clone table lists about 460,000 distinct CDR3 sequences. What was sequenced was blood T cells: a sorted CD56 or NKG2C T cell subset, CD4+ or CD8+ T cells, or bulk PBMC T cells (not recorded which). All receptors come from a woman aged 45-65 years in good health. The CDR3 runs from the conserved cysteine through the conserved F or W. The order of the fields is V gene, J gene, CDR3 protein.

TRBV12-3/TRBV12-4	TRBJ1-5	CASSLTGQQQPQHF
TRBV5-1	TRBJ2-1	CASSLVGTTYNEQFF
TRBV9	TRBJ1-2	CASSPQTYGYTF
TRBV7-2	TRBJ2-1	CASSFPLASYNEQFF
TRBV29-1	TRBJ2-3	CSVEVEATTQYF
TRBV6-5	TRBJ1-2	CASMTGGQSYTF
TRBV9	TRBJ2-1	CASSVAGRQRDFSEQFF
TRBV20-1	TRBJ1-5	CSARTNTGEQPQHF
TRBV24-1	TRBJ1-5	CATSETTGDQVQPQHF
TRBV20-1	TRBJ1-2	CPSGGNTYGYTF
TRBV7-7	TRBJ1-1	CASSPRLGTEAFF
TRBV15	TRBJ2-1	CATSRDRNEQFF
TRBV14	TRBJ2-5	CASSLGLAGSQETQYF
TRBV2	TRBJ2-5	CASSRQGGQETQYF
TRBV12-3/TRBV12-4	TRBJ2-1	CASSLLLGQGWVEQFF
TRBV6-2/TRBV6-3	TRBJ1-1	CASSYMDTEAFF
TRBV15	TRBJ1-3	CATSRVWATGNTIYF
TRBV10-3	TRBJ2-3	CAISRGTDTQYF
TRBV21-1	TRBJ2-3	CASSKVAGVFTDTQYF
TRBV25-1	TRBJ1-1	CASSAGRGMSTEAFF
TRBV5-5	TRBJ1-2	CASSLLLAGRGGYTF
TRBV20-1	TRBJ1-2	CSARDRGLARYTF
TRBV5-1	TRBJ1-4	CASSRGQFATNEKLFF
TRBV5-5	TRBJ2-7	CASSPTGQLSYEQYF
TRBV20-1	TRBJ2-3	CSATQIGLLDTQYF
TRBV3-1	TRBJ2-7	CASSQWGSGGYEQYF
TRBV18	TRBJ1-3	CASSPPGGNTIYF
TRBV7-2	TRBJ2-7	CASSLPTTSYEQYF
TRBV24-1	TRBJ1-5	CATSEGTVGQPQHF
TRBV29-1	TRBJ1-2	CSVVTTNYGYTF
TRBV3-1	TRBJ2-4	CASSQDRFSKNIQYF
TRBV12-3/TRBV12-4	TRBJ2-7	CASSLALGDRDEQYF
TRBV25-1	TRBJ2-2	CASSGNGLAGYTGELFF
TRBV4-1	TRBJ1-6	CASSQGAGKRSPLHF
TRBV21-1	TRBJ2-7	CASSPRGGSEQYF
TRBV7-9	TRBJ2-3	CASSLAASVQYF
TRBV24-1	TRBJ1-5	CATSDSLPGTGTQPQHF
TRBV29-1	TRBJ1-1	CSAGKEWGTEAFF
TRBV11-3	TRBJ2-1	CASSSYRGGDYNEQFF
TRBV12-3/TRBV12-4	TRBJ2-1	CASSPGLAGERYNEQFF
TRBV12-3/TRBV12-4	TRBJ1-1	CASSRATGQGSTEAFF
TRBV4-2	TRBJ1-1	CASSPWTGGTEAFF